One sample yielded the 30 T cell receptor beta chains listed below, sequenced in a study of blood T cell repertoires in COVID-19. TCRdb's copy holds only in-frame clones and misses some; the assay was immunoSEQ multiplex PCR. The table includes 350,000 to 450,000 clones, 75% to 90% detected once. The material sequenced was PBMCs or T cells enriched from blood (not recorded which). The receptor set was obtained from a man aged 25-40 years who had recovered from COVID-19.

This sequence joins TRBV10-1 and TRBJ2-7, with a possible D match to TRBD2 (6 bases). V was cut by 0 bases and J by 4 bases, with 10 bases left in between. The V gene's germline CDR1 is WNHNN and CDR2 SYGVQD (reference sequence). The CDR3 length is 14 residues. CDR3 in amino acids: CASSESGGKYEQYF. DNA of the CDR3: TGCGCCAGCAGTGAGTCGGGGGGAAAGTACGAGCAGTACTTC.

The chain couples TRBV5-4 to TRBJ2-7, with 9 bases identical to TRBD2. V shed 3 bases and J 2 bases; nucleotides not matched to a gene: 9. The V gene's germline CDR1 is SGHNT and CDR2 YYREEE (reference sequence). The CDR3 consists of 16 residues. The CDR3 bases are TGTGCCAGCAGCTCGGGGATAGCGGGAGCAGCCTACGAGCAGTACTTC. It translates to CASSSGIAGAAYEQYF.

Comments on this clone: The junction departs from the called germline gene at one end, perhaps through a read error. The gene calls are TRBV10-3 and TRBJ2-7; D is ambiguous. CDR1 ENHRY and CDR2 SYGVKD come from the germline V gene. The CDR3 spans 15 residues. CDR3 protein: CAISESVADDYEQYF. The DNA for the CDR3 is TGTGCCATCAGCGAGTCGGTAGCAGACGATTACGAGCAGTACTTC.

This chain uses TRBV12-3 or TRBV12-4 with TRBJ1-6; D is possibly TRBD1 (6 bases). The CDR3 is 13 amino acids. V gave up 3 bases and J gave up 9 bases, with 9 bases separating them. DNA for the CDR3: TGTGCCAGCAGTTTGTTGGGGGCTTCACCCCTCCACTTT. Residues: CASSLLGASPLHF.

This rearrangement joins TRBV6-4 to TRBJ1-1; TRBD1 agrees at 7 bases. Germline values: CDR1 MRHNA, CDR2 SNTAGT. The CDR3 consists of 14 residues. The trim removed 4 bases at V and 6 bases at J, leaving 8 bases unmatched. Here the CDR3 DNA reads TGTGCCAGCAGTGCCCAGACAGGGAGCCCTGAAGCTTTCTTT. It yields the protein CASSAQTGSPEAFF.

The V and J genes are TRBV12-5 and TRBJ2-5; the match to TRBD1 covers 10 bases. With V trimmed by 5 bases and J by 10 bases, 7 bases remained unmatched. The CDR3 has 13 residues. Germline loops: CDR1 LGHNT, CDR2 FRNRAP. The CDR3: CASGGQGESNQYF. The CDR3, as DNA: TGTGCTAGTGGTGGACAGGGGGAATCGAACCAGTACTTC.

The chain is built from TRBV27 and TRBJ2-3; D remains unclear. V was shortened by 6 bases and J by 0 bases, with 10 bases between the two germline ends. CDR1 is MNHEY, CDR2 SMNVEV, per germline (reference sequence). The CDR3 sequence is 14 residues long. CDR3 DNA sequence: TGTGCCAGCAGCCTAGATTCTAGCACAGATACGCAGTATTTT. Translated: CASSLDSSTDTQYF.

The CDR3 DNA follows: TGTGCCAGCAGTTTGGACAGGGTTTCTGTTCAGCCCCAGCATTTT. It translates to CASSLDRVSVQPQHF. This chain uses TRBV28 with TRBJ1-5; 8 bases are a match to TRBD1. Per the germline V gene, CDR1 is MDHEN and CDR2 is SYDVKM. The CDR3 consists of 15 residues. V lost 3 bases to trimming and J lost 6 bases; unmatched junction nucleotides: 7. Using reference TRBV28 and TRBJ1-5 for the parts outside the CDR3, the full variable domain is DVKVTQSSRYLVKRTGEKVFLECVQDMDHENMFWYRQDPGLGLRLIYFSYDVKMKEKGDIPEGYSVSREKKERFSLILESASTNQTSMYLCASSLDRVSVQPQHFGDGTRLSIL.

The V gene is TRBV18, the J gene TRBJ2-1; 11 bases line up with TRBD2. This CDR3 has 18 amino acids. Unmatched junction bases numbered 7, after V lost 1 base and J lost 2 bases. Germline loops: CDR1 KGHSH, CDR2 LQKENI. The CDR3 coding sequence is TGTGCCAGCTCACCACAACTAGCGGGAGAAGGCGCCTACAATGAGCAGTTCTTC. Translating gives CASSPQLAGEGAYNEQFF.

This clone has a single count. The chain has TRBV28 and TRBJ1-2, with 10 bases identical to TRBD1. J gave up 7 bases and V 6 bases, and 11 bases lay outside the gene matches. Germline CDR1 is MDHEN and CDR2 is SYDVKM. CDR3 length: 15 residues. CDR3 DNA sequence: TGTGCCAGCAGATTCCCCGCGGACAGGGGGATTGGCTACACCTTC. Translated, it gives CASRFPADRGIGYTF.

The genes are TRBV6-2 or TRBV6-3 and TRBJ2-1; the match to TRBD2 covers 13 bases. V trimming: 1 base; J trimming: 10 bases; junction bases outside the gene matches: 4. Germline V gives CDR1 MNHEY, CDR2 SVGEGT. The CDR3 is 15 amino acids. CDR3 residues: CASSYFGLAGVEQFF. The CDR3 coding sequence is TGTGCCAGCAGTTACTTTGGACTAGCGGGGGTAGAGCAGTTCTTC.

This chain joins TRBV28 and TRBJ2-7, with D perhaps matching TRBD2 (5 bases). V was shortened by 6 bases and J by 0 bases, with 12 bases between the two germline ends. CDR1 is MDHEN, CDR2 SYDVKM, per germline. This CDR3 is built from 14 residues. CDR3 protein: CASRPVGASYEQYF. The CDR3 nucleotides are TGTGCCAGCAGACCCGTGGGAGCCTCCTACGAGCAGTACTTC.

This clone has just one count. The rearrangement uses TRBV10-1 and TRBJ2-6, with TRBD1 matching over 8 bases. CDR1 and CDR2 (germline): WNHNN, SYGVQD (reference sequence). V shed 3 bases and J 0 bases; nucleotides not matched to a gene: 7. CDR3 length: 18 amino acids. CDR3 DNA: TGCGCCAGCAGTGATATAGGGACAGGTATCTCTGGGGCCAACGTCCTGACTTTC. Protein product: CASSDIGTGISGANVLTF.

V and J are TRBV7-4 and TRBJ2-2, with 7 bases lining up with TRBD1. The V gene end was trimmed by 7 bases and the J gene end by 0 bases; junction bases not matched to a gene: 11. Germline-derived CDR1 and CDR2 are SGHVT and SQSDAQ. This CDR3 spans 17 amino acids. CDR3 residues: CASNPVWDSANTGELFF. The CDR3 DNA follows: TGTGCCAGCAACCCAGTCTGGGACAGCGCGAACACCGGGGAGCTGTTTTTT.

This clone showed up just once. The chain couples TRBV28 to TRBJ1-5; 10 bases fit TRBD1. Germline trimming cut 1 base from V and 6 bases from J; bases unmatched to any gene: 12. Germline CDR1 reads MDHEN; CDR2 reads SYDVKM. The CDR3 is 18 residues long. CDR3 nucleotide sequence: TGTGCCAGCAGTTTATTAGGTTGGGACAGGGGCATCGGTCAGCCCCAGCATTTT. Its protein product is CASSLLGWDRGIGQPQHF.

This chain joins TRBV7-3 and TRBJ2-3, with TRBD1 identical over 12 bases. The CDR3 runs to 15 residues. The germline CDR1 and CDR2 sequences are SGHTA and FQGTGA. Trimming took 10 bases from V and 7 from J; bases not matched to a gene: 12. This CDR3 reads CATRKGGQGANTQYF. CDR3 sequence (DNA): TGTGCCACAAGGAAAGGGGGACAGGGGGCGAATACGCAGTATTTT.

This chain connects TRBV12-5 to TRBJ2-7; 9 positions agree with TRBD1. V was clipped by 5 bases and J by 3 bases; unmatched bases: 5. Germline CDR1 reads LGHNT; CDR2 reads FRNRAP. The CDR3 is 14 amino acids. CDR3 in amino acids: CASGPGQGGYEQYF. The CDR3 region has the DNA TGTGCTAGTGGTCCGGGACAGGGAGGCTACGAGCAGTACTTC. Supplemented by reference TRBV12-5 and TRBJ2-7, the full variable domain reads DARVTQTPRHKVTEMGQEVTMRCQPILGHNTVFWYRQTMMQGLELLAYFRNRAPLDDSGMPKDRFSAEMPDATLATLKIQPSEPRDSAVYFCASGPGQGGYEQYFGPGTRLTVT.

The V call is TRBV11-2, the J call TRBJ2-6; D remains unclear. This CDR3 spans 14 amino acids. V lost 1 base and J lost 3, with 4 bases in between. Germline loops: CDR1 SGHAT, CDR2 FQNNGV. In DNA, the CDR3 is TGTGCCAGCAGCTTAGTAGATGGGGCCAACGTCCTGACTTTC. Its translation: CASSLVDGANVLTF.

V is TRBV7-9 and J is TRBJ2-3, with 10 nucleotides matching TRBD2. After removal of 4 bases from V and 2 bases from J, the junction contained 3 bases not matched to a gene. Germline-derived CDR1 and CDR2 are SEHNR and FQNEAQ (reference sequence). This CDR3 comprises 15 residues. This chain's CDR3 is CASSSTSGTTDTQYF. DNA for the CDR3: TGTGCCAGCAGCTCTACTAGCGGGACCACAGATACGCAGTATTTT.

The gene calls are TRBV11-2 and TRBJ1-1; TRBD1 might be the D (5 bases). Trimming left V 5 bases short and J 1 base short, with 11 bases between. The length of the CDR3 is 14 residues. Germline CDR1 reads SGHAT; CDR2 reads FQNNGV. CDR3 nucleotides: TGTGCCAGCAGCCCCCCTACAGGGAACACTGAAGCTTTCTTT. It codes for CASSPPTGNTEAFF.

The genes are TRBV18 and TRBJ1-5; TRBD1 aligns across 8 bases. This CDR3 comprises 14 residues. Germline CDR1 KGHSH, CDR2 LQKENI. Trimming removed 4 bases from V and 5 bases from J; junction bases left unmatched: 4. CDR3 DNA: TGTGCCAGCTCACGGACAGGGTTAGATCAGCCCCAGCATTTT. Translation gives CASSRTGLDQPQHF.

This chain connects TRBV11-2 to TRBJ2-2; TRBD1 matches at 10 bases. This CDR3 has 17 amino acids. Germline values: CDR1 SGHAT, CDR2 FQNNGV. The trim removed 0 bases at V and 4 bases at J, leaving 5 bases unmatched. DNA for the CDR3: TGTGCCAGCAGCTTAGATACGGGACAGGGGAGCACCGGGGAGCTGTTTTTT. Its translation: CASSLDTGQGSTGELFF. Together with reference TRBV11-2 and TRBJ2-2, the CDR3 gives the full variable domain: EAGVAQSPRYKIIEKRQSVAFWCNPISGHATLYWYQQILGQGPKLLIQFQNNGVVDDSQLPKDRFSAERLKGVDSTLKIQPAKLEDSAVYLCASSLDTGQGSTGELFFGEGSRLTVL.

The chain has TRBV12-3 or TRBV12-4 and TRBJ1-5; a possible D gene is TRBD1 (5 bases). Trimming left V 7 bases short and J 5 bases short, with 9 bases between. This CDR3 contains 12 residues. CDR3 nucleotides: TGTGCCAGCACCCTACAGGATCAGCCCCAGCATTTT. Protein product: CASTLQDQPQHF.

The chain links TRBV2 to TRBJ1-2, with a possible D match to TRBD1 (6 bases). V was cut by 8 bases and J by 7 bases, with 11 bases left in between. CDR1 is SNHLY, CDR2 FYNNEI, per germline. The CDR3 contains 11 residues. CDR3 bases: TGTGCCAGCGCAGGGGCAGTTGGCTACACCTTC. Amino acid sequence: CASAGAVGYTF.

With regard to this clone: Germline and junction disagree at one end, which may indicate a read error. Other DNA sequences of this sample code for an identical CDR3. V and J are TRBV5-1 and TRBJ2-3; the D gene is possibly TRBD2 (6 bases). This CDR3 has 13 amino acids. Germline lookup yields CDR1 SGHRS and CDR2 YFSETQ. CDR3 loop: CASSPSGADTQYF. CDR3 coding DNA: TGCGCCAGCAGCCCTTCGGGAGCAGATACGCAATATTTT. Supplemented by reference TRBV5-1 and TRBJ2-3, the full variable domain reads KAGVTQTPRYLIKTRGQQVTLSCSPISGHRSVSWYQQTPGQGLQFLFEYFSETQRNKGNFPGRFSGRQFSNSRSEMNVSTLELGDSALYLCASSPSGADTQYFGPGTRLTVL.

The chain is built from TRBV27 and TRBJ2-1; D remains ambiguous. Deletions cut 3 bases from V and 9 bases from J, with 18 bases between. This CDR3 region has 15 residues. Germline CDR1 and CDR2: MNHEY and SMNVEV (reference sequence). CDR3: CASSFSLLVSGEQFF. The CDR3 bases are TGTGCCAGCAGTTTCTCATTGCTGGTGTCGGGTGAGCAGTTCTTC.

This sequence joins TRBV6-5 and TRBJ1-4; D is ambiguous. The CDR3 covers 14 residues. CDR1 and CDR2 (germline): MNHEY, SVGAGI. The V and J ends lost 6 bases and 8 bases respectively, with 16 bases between them. CDR3 nucleotide sequence: TGTGCCAGCAGGGTGGTAAAAGCGGCCGAAAAACTGTTTTTT. Translated, it gives CASRVVKAAEKLFF.

The chain joins TRBV9 to TRBJ1-1; possible D gene TRBD1, 6 bases. CDR1 is SGDLS and CDR2 is YYNGEE in the germline V gene. CDR3 size: 13 residues. Trimming removed 0 bases from V and 4 bases from J, with 7 bases in between. CDR3 sequence (DNA): TGTGCCAGCAGCGTAGCAGGGGCCACTGAAGCTTTCTTT. Residues: CASSVAGATEAFF.

This clone has more than one count but fewer than ten. The rearrangement links TRBV5-1 to TRBJ1-3, with D possibly TRBD1 on 6 matching bases. Germline V CDR1 and CDR2: SGHRS, YFSETQ. Trimming took 3 bases from V and 4 from J, leaving 14 bases between them. This CDR3 region has 15 residues. The CDR3 coding sequence is TGCGCCAGCAGCTCTATGGGACATGGGGGAAACACCATATATTTT. This encodes CASSSMGHGGNTIYF.

The rearrangement links TRBV5-1 to TRBJ2-1; TRBD2 aligns across 7 bases. V was clipped by 0 bases and J by 13 bases; unmatched bases: 4. The germline V gene has CDR1 SGHRS and CDR2 YFSETQ. The CDR3 contains 12 residues. CDR3 in DNA: TGCGCCAGCAGCTTGGACCGGGAGGCCCAGTTCTTC. Translation gives CASSLDREAQFF.